These 31 T cell receptor beta chains were sequenced from one sample in a study of CD8 T cells in Susac syndrome. Random hexamers were used to reverse transcribe an amount of about 0.45 to 1 ug RNA. MiXCR was run by TCRdb on the immunoSEQ multiplex PCR reads, yielding one entry per CDR3 protein. Found here are 95,000 or so distinct CDR3 sequences, around 93% of them singletons; the top ten hold around 0.3%. The sample consisted of CD8+ T cells from PBMCs. These receptors originate from a human donor in good health.

The chain couples TRBV9 to TRBJ2-3, with D possibly TRBD1 on 5 matching bases. Germline values: CDR1 SGDLS, CDR2 YYNGEE. The V gene lost 3 bases and the J gene lost 3 bases, with 17 bases spanning the gap. There are 16 residues in the CDR3. Written as DNA, the CDR3 is TGTGCCAGCAGCGGACTCGCACAGGACGCGACAGATACGCAGTATTTT. Its protein is CASSGLAQDATDTQYF. Full variable domain (remainder filled in from reference TRBV9 and TRBJ2-3): DSGVTQTPKHLITATGQRVTLRCSPRSGDLSVYWYQQSLDQGLQFLIQYYNGEERAKGNILERFSAQQFPDLHSELNLSSLELGDSALYFCASSGLAQDATDTQYFGPGTRLTVL.

The J gene is TRBJ2-7, the V gene TRBV4-1; 7 positions match TRBD1. V dropped 1 base and J dropped 4; count of bases not matched to a gene: 4. This CDR3 region has 14 residues. CDR1 and CDR2 from the germline V gene are MGHRA and YSYEKL. The CDR3 region has the DNA TGCGCCAGCAGCCAAGGGGACAGCCTTTACGAGCAGTACTTC. It yields the protein CASSQGDSLYEQYF.

In its sample, this clonotype was seen a few times. The chain links TRBV29-1 to TRBJ1-2, with D unresolved. Germline CDR1 is SQVTM and CDR2 is ANQGSEA. The CDR3 contains 11 residues. The V gene lost 7 bases and the J gene lost 4 bases, with 10 bases spanning the gap. CDR3 sequence reads: CSGVTSYGYTF. The CDR3 DNA is TGCAGCGGGGTGACCTCCTATGGCTACACCTTC.

V is TRBV7-6 and J is TRBJ2-2; 7 bases fit TRBD1. The CDR3 runs to 13 residues. Germline V gene data show CDR1 as SGHVS and CDR2 as FNYEAQ. The V and J ends lost 4 bases and 5 bases, in that order; junction bases with no gene match: 1. CDR3 in amino acids: CASSSTGTGELFF. The CDR3 bases are TGTGCCAGCAGCTCGACAGGGACCGGGGAGCTGTTTTTT. The variable domain in full, completed from reference TRBV7-6 and TRBJ2-2, reads GAGVSQSPRYKVTKRGQDVALRCDPISGHVSLYWYRQALGQGPEFLTYFNYEAQQDKSGLPNDRFSAERPEGSISTLTIQRTEQRDSAMYRCASSSTGTGELFFGEGSRLTVL.

V gene TRBV6-5 combines with J gene TRBJ1-5, with D possibly being TRBD1 (5 bases). CDR3 length equals 15 residues. Trimming took 2 bases from V and 2 from J, leaving 10 bases between them. CDR1 MNHEY and CDR2 SVGAGI come from the germline V gene. The CDR3 sequence is CASSYEAQGNQPQHF. Written as DNA, the CDR3 is TGTGCCAGCAGTTACGAGGCACAGGGCAATCAGCCCCAGCATTTT.

This chain joins TRBV27 and TRBJ2-7, with D unclear. Deletions cut 5 bases from V and 6 bases from J, with 11 bases between. Germline-derived CDR1 and CDR2 are MNHEY and SMNVEV (reference sequence). CDR3 length equals 12 residues. CDR3 bases: TGTGCCAGCAGTCCCACGTTTGGCGAGCAGTACTTC. It is translated as CASSPTFGEQYF.

The gene calls are TRBV5-6 and TRBJ1-1; no clear D. This CDR3 is 14 amino acids long. V was pared by 4 bases and J by 0 bases, with 10 bases between. CDR1 and CDR2 (germline): SGHDT, YYEEEE. CDR3 residues: CASSRYLVNTEAFF. The CDR3 DNA sequence: TGTGCCAGCAGCCGATACTTGGTGAACACTGAAGCTTTCTTT. Combining the CDR3 with reference TRBV5-6 and TRBJ1-1 gives the whole variable domain DAGVTQSPTHLIKTRGQQVTLRCSPKSGHDTVSWYQQALGQGPQFIFQYYEEEERQRGNFPDRFSGHQFPNYSSELNVNALLLGDSALYLCASSRYLVNTEAFFGQGTRLTVV.

The chain couples TRBV19 to TRBJ1-1; 9 nucleotides match TRBD1. Germline V gene lookup returns CDR1 LNHDA and CDR2 SQIVND (reference sequence). The junction had 6 bases not matched to a gene; V was cut back by 4 bases and J by 3 bases. CDR3 length equals 15 residues. CDR3 in DNA: TGTGCCAGTAGTACAACAGGGGGCTGGGACACTGAAGCTTTCTTT. It yields the protein CASSTTGGWDTEAFF. Looking up the rest from reference TRBV19 and TRBJ1-1 gives the full variable domain: DGGITQSPKYLFRKEGQNVTLSCEQNLNHDAMYWYRQDPGQGLRLIYYSQIVNDFQKGDIAEGYSVSREKKESFPLTVTSAQKNPTAFYLCASSTTGGWDTEAFFGQGTRLTVV.

The V gene is TRBV10-3, the J gene TRBJ2-7; TRBD2 might be the D (5 bases). V lost 3 bases and J 3 bases, leaving 6 bases between the germline ends. The CDR3 is made up of 12 amino acids. The germline CDR1 and CDR2 sequences are ENHRY and SYGVKD. CDR3 DNA: TGTGCCATCAGTGACGGAGGCTACGAGCAGTACTTC. This codes for CAISDGGYEQYF.

The chain links TRBV5-6 to TRBJ2-2; 8 bases fit TRBD1. The V segment lost 5 bases and the J segment 6 bases; nucleotides outside the gene matches: 9. The CDR3 is 15 amino acids. CDR1 is SGHDT, CDR2 YYEEEE, per germline. The CDR3 spells CASSSGTGGPGELFF. Written as DNA, the CDR3 is TGTGCCAGCAGTTCCGGGACAGGTGGCCCCGGGGAGCTGTTTTTT.

This chain connects TRBV13 to TRBJ2-1; TRBD2 aligns across 12 bases. The J segment lost 2 bases and the V segment lost 4 bases, leaving 9 bases of the junction unmatched. In germline, CDR1 is PRHDT, CDR2 FYEKMQ (reference sequence). This CDR3 has 18 amino acids. Here the CDR3 DNA reads TGTGCCAGCAGCTCTGCGACTAGCGGGGGAAGGACCTACAATGAGCAGTTCTTC. This gives the protein CASSSATSGGRTYNEQFF.

The rearrangement joins TRBV2 to TRBJ2-2, with D perhaps assigned TRBD1 or TRBD2 (6 bases each). This CDR3 has 14 residues. In germline, CDR1 is SNHLY, CDR2 FYNNEI. Trimming pared 6 bases from V and 9 bases from J, leaving 17 bases between. CDR3 DNA sequence: TGTGCCAGCAGGGGGGGACAAGGCCCCTGGGAGCTGTTTTTT. This gives the protein CASRGGQGPWELFF.

The V and J genes are TRBV5-8 and TRBJ2-2; 8 bases fit TRBD1. This CDR3 spans 18 amino acids. CDR1 and CDR2 from the germline V gene are SGHTS and YDEGEE. V trimming: 4 bases; J trimming: 1 base; junction bases outside the gene matches: 12. CDR3 nucleotide sequence: TGTGCCAGCAGCCTACCCGGACAGGGTAGGGTGAACACCGGGGAGCTGTTTTTT. As protein: CASSLPGQGRVNTGELFF.

The chain combines TRBV12-3 or TRBV12-4 with TRBJ1-2, with D perhaps matching TRBD1 (6 bases). V was pared by 6 bases and J by 3 bases, with 11 bases between. This CDR3 comprises 13 residues. CDR3 bases: TGTGCCAGCAGGAGGGGGGGATACTATGGCTACACCTTC. This codes for CASRRGGYYGYTF.

This chain links TRBV9 with TRBJ2-1; D unclear. Trimming took off 6 bases at V and 4 bases at J, with 17 bases between the two ends. Germline V gene data show CDR1 as SGDLS and CDR2 as YYNGEE. The CDR3 consists of 15 residues. CDR3 bases: TGTGCCAGCACCCCCGGCGGTGGCTCGTACAATGAGCAGTTCTTC. This gives the protein CASTPGGGSYNEQFF. The whole variable domain, filled in from reference TRBV9 and TRBJ2-1, reads DSGVTQTPKHLITATGQRVTLRCSPRSGDLSVYWYQQSLDQGLQFLIQYYNGEERAKGNILERFSAQQFPDLHSELNLSSLELGDSALYFCASTPGGGSYNEQFFGPGTRLTVL.

This chain joins TRBV13 and TRBJ2-3; 7 bases are a match to TRBD1. The trim removed 11 bases at V and 4 bases at J, leaving 6 bases unmatched. Per the germline V gene, CDR1 is PRHDT and CDR2 is FYEKMQ (reference sequence). This CDR3 region has 12 residues. The CDR3 sequence: CASQGDPDTQYF. The CDR3 DNA follows: TGTGCCTCCCAGGGGGACCCAGATACGCAGTATTTT.

This chain uses TRBV5-1 with TRBJ2-1; D remains unclear. CDR1 is SGHRS, CDR2 YFSETQ, per germline. V was clipped by 4 bases and J by 8 bases, with 7 bases between them. The CDR3 covers 11 residues. CDR3 amino acids: CASSHSHEQFF. The CDR3, as DNA: TGCGCCAGCAGCCATTCCCATGAGCAGTTCTTC.

The V call is TRBV19, the J call TRBJ1-1, with D uncertain. This CDR3 contains 15 residues. V shed 0 bases and J shed 2 bases, with 10 bases lying between them. Germline assignment: CDR1 LNHDA and CDR2 SQIVND (reference sequence). The CDR3 region is CASSIEAFENTEAFF. In DNA form, the CDR3 reads TGTGCCAGTAGTATAGAGGCCTTTGAAAACACTGAAGCTTTCTTT.

V gene TRBV5-8 combines with J gene TRBJ1-5; D might be TRBD1 (5 bases). CDR1 and CDR2 from the germline V gene are SGHTS and YDEGEE. V was trimmed by 4 bases and J by 0 bases, leaving 14 bases between them. The CDR3 spans 16 residues. This CDR3 is CASSPDSDDSNQPQHF. CDR3 in DNA: TGTGCCAGCAGCCCTGACAGTGACGATAGCAATCAGCCCCAGCATTTT. Full variable domain (rest looked up from reference TRBV5-8 and TRBJ1-5): EAGVTQSPTHLIKTRGQQATLRCSPISGHTSVYWYQQALGLGLQFLLWYDEGEERNRGNFPPRFSGRQFPNYSSELNVNALELEDSALYLCASSPDSDDSNQPQHFGDGTRLSIL.

This clonotype is a singleton in its sample. The chain recombines TRBV7-9 with TRBJ2-7; D gene unclear. CDR3 size: 13 residues. Trimming left V 5 bases short and J 3 bases short, with 11 bases between. Germline CDR1 is SEHNR and CDR2 is FQNEAQ (reference sequence). The CDR3 sequence is CASSPPADYEQYF. The CDR3 DNA reads as TGTGCCAGCAGCCCCCCGGCCGACTACGAGCAGTACTTC.

The count of this clonotype is one. The chain carries TRBV29-1 and TRBJ1-2, with D uncertain. The CDR3 has 11 residues. With 0 bases removed from V and 11 bases from J, the gap between germline ends came to 10 bases. From germline, CDR1 is SQVTM and CDR2 ANQGSEA. DNA for the CDR3: TGCAGCGTTGAAGATCTTGCTGGGTACACCTTC. It specifies CSVEDLAGYTF.

This clonotype was observed a single time. The rearrangement joins TRBV2 to TRBJ2-1; TRBD1 or TRBD2 may be the D gene (5 bases each). The CDR3 is 11 amino acids. Trimming removed 6 bases from V and 7 bases from J, with 7 bases in between. Germline V CDR1 and CDR2: SNHLY, FYNNEI. The CDR3 region is CASRWGNEQFF. The CDR3 bases are TGTGCCAGCAGGTGGGGGAATGAGCAGTTCTTC.

The rearrangement uses TRBV5-6 and TRBJ1-1; D is ambiguous. CDR1 and CDR2 (germline): SGHDT, YYEEEE. The CDR3 has 12 residues. V was clipped by 7 bases and J by 7 bases, with 14 bases between them. In DNA form, the CDR3 reads TGTGCCAGCGGGCCACTAACCGATGAAGCTTTCTTT. Its protein product is CASGPLTDEAFF.

The chain joins TRBV7-3 to TRBJ2-5; the D is unclear. This CDR3 contains 15 residues. In germline, CDR1 is SGHTA, CDR2 FQGTGA. Trimming cost V 0 bases and J 4 bases, with 12 bases left between them. The CDR3 bases are TGTGCCAGCAGCTTAACGAGCGAATGGGGAGAGACCCAGTACTTC. It codes for CASSLTSEWGETQYF.

J is TRBJ1-3 and V is TRBV20-1; D perhaps matches TRBD1 (6 bases). The CDR3 runs to 15 residues. V gave up 0 bases and J gave up 4 bases, with 13 bases separating them. Per the germline V gene, CDR1 is DFQATT and CDR2 is SNEGSKA (reference sequence). In nucleotides, the CDR3 is TGCAGTGCTAGAGATCTGGACAGAAGGGGAAACACCATATATTTT. Translated, it gives CSARDLDRRGNTIYF.

This clonotype was seen more than once but under ten times. J is TRBJ1-5 and V is TRBV5-5; D is unresolved. This CDR3 is 14 amino acids long. Germline V gives CDR1 SGHKS, CDR2 YYEKEE (reference sequence). Trimming pared 0 bases from V and 4 bases from J, leaving 8 bases between. CDR3 sequence (DNA): TGTGCCAGCAGCTTGGCAGGTGGGAATCAGCCCCAGCATTTT. Translation: CASSLAGGNQPQHF.

This sequence joins TRBV7-2 and TRBJ2-2, with D possibly matching TRBD2 (5 bases). Trimming removed 5 bases at V and 3 bases at J, with 7 bases between. The CDR3 spans 13 residues. CDR1 and CDR2 from the germline V gene are SGHTA and FQGNSA. CDR3 DNA: TGTGCCAGCAGCACGGGATACACCGGGGAGCTGTTTTTT. It translates to CASSTGYTGELFF.

V is TRBV6-5 and J is TRBJ2-5; D is perhaps TRBD2 (5 bases). Trimming took 3 bases from V and 1 from J, leaving 12 bases between them. The CDR3 runs 15 residues. Germline CDR1 is MNHEY and CDR2 is SVGAGI. This CDR3 is CASSYRGMFQETQYF. CDR3 in DNA: TGTGCCAGCAGTTATAGAGGGATGTTCCAAGAGACCCAGTACTTC.

The rearrangement links TRBV7-9 to TRBJ1-2; D is ambiguous. The CDR3 loop spans 13 amino acids. Germline V lookup: CDR1 SEHNR, CDR2 FQNEAQ (reference sequence). V was clipped by 4 bases and J by 2 bases, with 8 bases between them. The CDR3 loop is CASSSDVNYGYTF. In nucleotides, the CDR3 is TGTGCCAGCAGCTCGGACGTGAACTATGGCTACACCTTC.

CDR3 region: CSAREDLRGMGTEAFF. The CDR3 coding sequence is TGCAGTGCTAGAGAGGATTTACGGGGCATGGGGACTGAAGCTTTCTTT. The chain uses TRBV20-1 and TRBJ1-1, with D tentatively TRBD1 (5 bases). The germline V gene has CDR1 DFQATT and CDR2 SNEGSKA (reference sequence). Trimming removed 0 bases from V and 5 bases from J, with 19 bases in between. The CDR3 totals 16 residues.

The chain is built from TRBV27 and TRBJ2-1; maybe TRBD1 (5 bases). V lost 9 bases, J lost 0 bases, and 9 bases lay in between. There are 13 residues in the CDR3. Germline CDR1 is MNHEY and CDR2 is SMNVEV (reference sequence). DNA of the CDR3: TGTGCCAGTGGGGCTAGCTCCTACAATGAGCAGTTCTTC. Amino acids: CASGASSYNEQFF.